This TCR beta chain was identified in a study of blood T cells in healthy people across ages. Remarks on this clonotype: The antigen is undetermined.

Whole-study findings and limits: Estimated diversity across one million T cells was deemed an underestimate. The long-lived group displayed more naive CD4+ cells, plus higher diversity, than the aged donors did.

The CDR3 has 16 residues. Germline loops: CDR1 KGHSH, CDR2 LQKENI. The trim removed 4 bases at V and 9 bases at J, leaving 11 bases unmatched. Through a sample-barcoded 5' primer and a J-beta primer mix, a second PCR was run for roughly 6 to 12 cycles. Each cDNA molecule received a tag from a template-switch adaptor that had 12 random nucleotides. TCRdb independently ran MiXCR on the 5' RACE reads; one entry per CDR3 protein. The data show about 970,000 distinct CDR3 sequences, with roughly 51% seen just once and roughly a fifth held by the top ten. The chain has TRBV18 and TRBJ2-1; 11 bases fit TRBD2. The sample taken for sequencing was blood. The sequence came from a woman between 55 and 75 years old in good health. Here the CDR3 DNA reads TGTGCCAGCTCACGTAGCGGGAGGGGGCGAGACGGTGAGCAGTTCTTC. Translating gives CASSRSGRGRDGEQFF.